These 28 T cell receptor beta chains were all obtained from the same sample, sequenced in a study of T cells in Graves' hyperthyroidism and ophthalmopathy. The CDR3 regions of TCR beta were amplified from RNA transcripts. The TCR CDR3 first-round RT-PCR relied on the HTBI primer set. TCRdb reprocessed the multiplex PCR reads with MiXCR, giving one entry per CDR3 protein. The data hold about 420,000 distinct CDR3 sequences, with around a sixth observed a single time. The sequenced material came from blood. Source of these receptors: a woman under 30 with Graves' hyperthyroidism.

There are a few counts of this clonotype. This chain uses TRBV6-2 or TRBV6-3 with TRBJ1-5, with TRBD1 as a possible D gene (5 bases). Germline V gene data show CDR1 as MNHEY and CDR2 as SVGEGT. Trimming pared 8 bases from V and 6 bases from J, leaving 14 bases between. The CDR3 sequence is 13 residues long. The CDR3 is CASGRGGGQPQHF. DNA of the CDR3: TGTGCCAGCGGTCGGGGGGGTGGTCAGCCCCAGCATTTT.

CDR3 amino acids: CASSLAGRGGFEQFF. The CDR3, as DNA: TGTGCCAGCAGCTTGGCGGGACGCGGTGGGTTTGAGCAGTTCTTC. The chain carries TRBV5-6 and TRBJ2-1; D possibly matches TRBD1 or TRBD2 (5 bases each). The CDR3 runs 15 residues. Germline-derived CDR1 and CDR2 are SGHDT and YYEEEE. Trimming took off 0 bases at V and 9 bases at J, with 16 bases between the two ends.

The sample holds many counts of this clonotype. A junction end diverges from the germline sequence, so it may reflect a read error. CDR3: CASSWALRTGELFF. CDR3 nucleotide sequence: TGTGCCAGCAGTTGGGCCCTACGCACCGGGGAACTGTTTTTT. V and J are TRBV6-1 and TRBJ2-2; a weak D match, TRBD2 (5 bases). The germline CDR1 and CDR2 sequences are MNHNS and SASEGT. The CDR3 length is 14 residues.

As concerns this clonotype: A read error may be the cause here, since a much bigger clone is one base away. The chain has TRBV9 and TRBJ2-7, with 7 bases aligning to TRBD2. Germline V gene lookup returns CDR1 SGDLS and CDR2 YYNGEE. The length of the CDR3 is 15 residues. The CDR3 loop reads CPSSVVSGGAYEQYF. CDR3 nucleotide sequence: TGTCCCAGCAGCGTAGTATCGGGGGGAGCCTACGAGCAGTACTTC.

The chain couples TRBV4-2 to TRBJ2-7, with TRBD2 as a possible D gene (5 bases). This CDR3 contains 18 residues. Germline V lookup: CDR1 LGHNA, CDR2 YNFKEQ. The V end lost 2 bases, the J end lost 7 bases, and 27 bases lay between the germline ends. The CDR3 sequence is CASSQSTHLTGEAFEQYF. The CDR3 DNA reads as TGTGCCAGCAGCCAATCAACCCATCTCACCGGGGAAGCGTTTGAGCAGTACTTC.

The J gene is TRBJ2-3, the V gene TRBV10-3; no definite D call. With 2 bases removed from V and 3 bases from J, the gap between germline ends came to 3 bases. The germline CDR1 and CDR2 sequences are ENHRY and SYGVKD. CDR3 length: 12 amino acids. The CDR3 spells CAISEETDTQYF. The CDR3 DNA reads TGTGCCATCAGTGAGGAGACAGATACGCAGTATTTT.

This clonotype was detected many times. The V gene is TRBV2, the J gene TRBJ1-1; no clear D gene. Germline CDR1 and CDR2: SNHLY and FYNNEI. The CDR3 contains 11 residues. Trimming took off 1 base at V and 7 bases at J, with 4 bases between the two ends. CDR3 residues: CASSEEDEAFF. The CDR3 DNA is TGTGCCAGCAGTGAAGAAGATGAAGCTTTCTTT.

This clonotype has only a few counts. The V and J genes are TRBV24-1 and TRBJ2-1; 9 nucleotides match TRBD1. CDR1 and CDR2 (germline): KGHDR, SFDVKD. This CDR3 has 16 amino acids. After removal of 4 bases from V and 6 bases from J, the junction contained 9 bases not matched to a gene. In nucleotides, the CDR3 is TGTGCCACCAGTGAACCAGGGACAGGGAAAATCAATGAGCAGTTCTTC. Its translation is CATSEPGTGKINEQFF.

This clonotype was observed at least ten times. CDR3 sequence: CATSRDRGFTEAFF. The CDR3, as DNA: TGTGCCACCAGCCGGGACAGGGGGTTCACTGAAGCTTTCTTT. J is TRBJ1-1 and V is TRBV15; 11 nucleotides match TRBD1. V lost 5 bases and J lost 4; bases outside the gene matches: 3. The CDR3 contains 14 residues. Germline V gene data show CDR1 as LNHNV and CDR2 as YYDKDF (reference sequence).

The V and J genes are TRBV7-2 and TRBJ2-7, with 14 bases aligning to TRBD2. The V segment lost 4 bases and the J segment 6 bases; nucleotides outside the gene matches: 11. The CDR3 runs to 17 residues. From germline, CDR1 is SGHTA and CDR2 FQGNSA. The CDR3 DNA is TGTGCCAGCAGCTCAAATCCGGGACTAGCGGGAGTTATCGAGCAGTACTTC. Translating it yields CASSSNPGLAGVIEQYF.

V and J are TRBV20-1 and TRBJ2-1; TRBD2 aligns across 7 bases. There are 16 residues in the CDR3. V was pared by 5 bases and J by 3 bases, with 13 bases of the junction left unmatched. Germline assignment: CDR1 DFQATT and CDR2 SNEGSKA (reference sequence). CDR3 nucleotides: TGCAGTGCTTCAGGTCTGCTTGCGGGGGACTACAATGAGCAGTTCTTC. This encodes CSASGLLAGDYNEQFF.

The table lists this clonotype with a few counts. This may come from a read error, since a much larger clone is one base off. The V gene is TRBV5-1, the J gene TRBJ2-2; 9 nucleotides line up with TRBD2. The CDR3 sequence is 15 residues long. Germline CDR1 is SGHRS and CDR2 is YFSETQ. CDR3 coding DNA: TGCGCCAGCAGCTTGGAGACTAGCGGCACCGGGGAGCTGCTTTTT. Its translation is CASSLETSGTGELLF.

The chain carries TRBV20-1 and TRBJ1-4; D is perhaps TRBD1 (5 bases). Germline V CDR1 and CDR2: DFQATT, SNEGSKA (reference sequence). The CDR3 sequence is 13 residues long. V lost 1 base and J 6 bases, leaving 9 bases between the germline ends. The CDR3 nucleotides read TGCAGTGCTAGAGTCAGGGCACATGAAAAACTGTTTTTT. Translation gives CSARVRAHEKLFF.

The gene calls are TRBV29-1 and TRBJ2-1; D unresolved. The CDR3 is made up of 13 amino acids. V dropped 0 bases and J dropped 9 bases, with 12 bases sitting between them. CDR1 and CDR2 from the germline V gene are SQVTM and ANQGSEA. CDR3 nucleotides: TGCAGCGTTGAAGAAGGGAAGGGTTCTGAGCAGTTCTTC. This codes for CSVEEGKGSEQFF.

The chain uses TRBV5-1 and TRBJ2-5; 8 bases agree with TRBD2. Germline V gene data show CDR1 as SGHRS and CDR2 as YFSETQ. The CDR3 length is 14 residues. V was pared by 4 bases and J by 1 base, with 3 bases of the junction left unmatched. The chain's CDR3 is CASSRGGTQETQYF. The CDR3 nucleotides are TGCGCCAGCAGCCGGGGGGGGACCCAAGAGACCCAGTACTTC.

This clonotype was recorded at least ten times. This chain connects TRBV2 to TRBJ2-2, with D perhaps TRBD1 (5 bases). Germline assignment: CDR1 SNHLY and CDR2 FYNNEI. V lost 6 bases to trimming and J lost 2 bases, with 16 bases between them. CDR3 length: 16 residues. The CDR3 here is CASSSDRHENTGELFF. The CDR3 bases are TGTGCCAGCAGCTCCGACAGACATGAAAACACCGGGGAGCTGTTTTTT.

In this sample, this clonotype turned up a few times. The CDR3 sequence: CASTKDRGLALFF. In nucleotides, the CDR3 is TGTGCCAGCACAAAGGACAGGGGACTGGCCTTGTTCTTC. The chain combines TRBV12-3 or TRBV12-4 with TRBJ2-1; 9 bases fit TRBD1. The CDR3 is 13 residues long. With 7 bases clipped from V and 15 bases from J, the junction kept 13 bases outside the gene matches.

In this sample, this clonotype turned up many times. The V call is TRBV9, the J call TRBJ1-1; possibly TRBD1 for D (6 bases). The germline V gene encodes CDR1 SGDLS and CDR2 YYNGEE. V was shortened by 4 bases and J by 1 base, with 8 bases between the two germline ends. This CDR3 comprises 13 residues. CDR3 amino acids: CASSQGQNTEAFF. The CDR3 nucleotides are TGTGCCAGCAGCCAGGGACAGAACACTGAAGCTTTCTTT.

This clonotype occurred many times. The CDR3 DNA reads as TGTGCCAGCAGTACGCAACAGGGCTACGAGCAGTACTTC. Translation: CASSTQQGYEQYF. This sequence joins TRBV27 and TRBJ2-7; TRBD1 might be the D (6 bases). The V gene lost 5 bases and the J gene lost 3 bases, with 11 bases spanning the gap. CDR1 is MNHEY and CDR2 is SMNVEV in the germline V gene (reference sequence). This CDR3 is 13 amino acids long.

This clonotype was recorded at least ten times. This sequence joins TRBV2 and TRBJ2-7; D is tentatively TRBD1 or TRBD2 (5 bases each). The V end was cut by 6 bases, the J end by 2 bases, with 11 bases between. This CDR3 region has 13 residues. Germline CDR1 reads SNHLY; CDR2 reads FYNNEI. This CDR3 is CASRRDRTYEQYF. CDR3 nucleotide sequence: TGTGCCAGCAGGAGGGACCGAACCTACGAGCAGTACTTC.

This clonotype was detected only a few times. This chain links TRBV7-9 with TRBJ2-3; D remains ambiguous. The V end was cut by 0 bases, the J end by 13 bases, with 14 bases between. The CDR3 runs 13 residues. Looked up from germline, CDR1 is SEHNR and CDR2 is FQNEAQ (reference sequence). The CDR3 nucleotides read TGTGCCAGCAGCTTAGCGCTTGATAACACGGAGTATTTT. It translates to CASSLALDNTEYF.

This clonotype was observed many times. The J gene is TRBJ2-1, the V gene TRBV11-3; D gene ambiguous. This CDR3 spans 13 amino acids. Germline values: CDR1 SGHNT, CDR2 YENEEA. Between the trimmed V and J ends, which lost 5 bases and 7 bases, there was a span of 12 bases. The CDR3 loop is CASSLGWLNEQFF. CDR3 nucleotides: TGTGCCAGCAGCCTGGGCTGGTTGAATGAGCAGTTCTTC.

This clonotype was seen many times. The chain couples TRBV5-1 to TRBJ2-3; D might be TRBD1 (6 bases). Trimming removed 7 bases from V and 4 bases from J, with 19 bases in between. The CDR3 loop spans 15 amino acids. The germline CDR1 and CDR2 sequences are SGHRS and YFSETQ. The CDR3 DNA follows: TGCGCCAGCTCCATCGGGGCAGGGGTGGCAGATACGCAGTATTTT. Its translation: CASSIGAGVADTQYF.

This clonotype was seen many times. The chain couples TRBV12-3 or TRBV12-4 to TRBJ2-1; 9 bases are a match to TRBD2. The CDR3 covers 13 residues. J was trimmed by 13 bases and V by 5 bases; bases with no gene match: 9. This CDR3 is CASSRYGGGGQFF. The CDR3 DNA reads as TGTGCCAGCAGTCGGTATGGCGGGGGGGGTCAGTTCTTC.

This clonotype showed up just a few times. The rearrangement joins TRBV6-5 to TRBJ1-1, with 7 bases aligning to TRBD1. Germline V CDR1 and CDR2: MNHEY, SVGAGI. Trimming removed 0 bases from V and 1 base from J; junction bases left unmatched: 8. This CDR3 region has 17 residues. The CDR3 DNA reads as TGTGCCAGCAGTTACTCGACGACAGGGTTGAAGAACACTGAAGCTTTCTTT. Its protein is CASSYSTTGLKNTEAFF.

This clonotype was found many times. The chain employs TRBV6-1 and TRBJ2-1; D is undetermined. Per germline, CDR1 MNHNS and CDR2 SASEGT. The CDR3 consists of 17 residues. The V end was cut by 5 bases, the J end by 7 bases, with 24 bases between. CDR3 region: CASSFSPSRSTPNEQFF. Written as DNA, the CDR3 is TGTGCCAGCAGTTTCTCACCCTCTAGATCAACTCCTAATGAGCAGTTCTTC.

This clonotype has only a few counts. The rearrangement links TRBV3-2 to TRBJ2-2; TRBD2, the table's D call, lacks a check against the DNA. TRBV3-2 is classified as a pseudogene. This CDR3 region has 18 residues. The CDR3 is CASSRVLGSGANTGELFF. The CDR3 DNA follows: TGTGCCAGCAGCCGCGTTCTTGGTAGCGGGGCGAACACCGGGGAGCTGTTTTTT.

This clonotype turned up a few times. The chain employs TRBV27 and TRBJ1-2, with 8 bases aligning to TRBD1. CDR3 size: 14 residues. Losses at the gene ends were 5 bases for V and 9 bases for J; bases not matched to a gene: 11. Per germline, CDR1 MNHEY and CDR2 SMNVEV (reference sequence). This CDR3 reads CASSLQGGGYSYTF. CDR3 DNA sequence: TGTGCCAGCAGTCTACAGGGGGGTGGGTATAGCTACACCTTC.